This T cell receptor beta chain appears in the sequencing data of a study of blood T cells in healthy people across ages. Study-level results: The lack of PBMC sorting stopped any conclusive naive versus antigen-experienced comparison.

This clonotype was observed at least ten times. Its antigen remains unknown. Primers used in a second PCR of roughly 7 to 12 cycles were a sample-barcoded 5' primer and a J-beta primer mix. TCRdb reprocessed the 5' RACE reads via MiXCR and lists one record per CDR3 protein. The sample gives hundreds of thousands of distinct CDR3 sequences, under 30% of which show up once; 15% to 18% is in the top ten. The sequencing input was blood. The TCR comes from an elderly woman in good health.

CDR3 residues: CSAPGGGGTQYF. CDR3 DNA sequence: TGCAGCGCCCCGGGTGGCGGGGGAACGCAGTATTTT. This rearrangement joins TRBV20-1 to TRBJ2-3; the match to TRBD2 covers 7 bases. Germline CDR1 reads DFQATT; CDR2 reads SNEGSKA (reference sequence). This CDR3 contains 12 residues.